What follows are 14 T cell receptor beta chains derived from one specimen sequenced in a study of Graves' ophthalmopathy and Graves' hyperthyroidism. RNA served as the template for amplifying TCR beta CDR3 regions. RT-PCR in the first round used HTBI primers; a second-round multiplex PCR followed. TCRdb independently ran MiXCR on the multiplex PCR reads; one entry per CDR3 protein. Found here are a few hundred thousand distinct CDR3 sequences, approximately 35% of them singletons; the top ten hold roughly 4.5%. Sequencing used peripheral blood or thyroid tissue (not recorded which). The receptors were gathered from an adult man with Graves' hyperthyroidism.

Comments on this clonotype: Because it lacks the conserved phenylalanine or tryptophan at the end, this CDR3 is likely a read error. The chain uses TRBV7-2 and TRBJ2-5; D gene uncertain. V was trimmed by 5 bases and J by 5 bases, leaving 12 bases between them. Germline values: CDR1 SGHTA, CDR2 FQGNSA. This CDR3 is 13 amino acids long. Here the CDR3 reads CASSPYLEETQYL. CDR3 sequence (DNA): TGTGCCAGCAGCCCGTATCTTGAGGAGACCCAGTACCTT.

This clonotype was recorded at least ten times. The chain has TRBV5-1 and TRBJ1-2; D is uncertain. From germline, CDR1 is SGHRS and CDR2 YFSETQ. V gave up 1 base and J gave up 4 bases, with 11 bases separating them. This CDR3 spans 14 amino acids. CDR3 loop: CASSLRQSGYGYTF. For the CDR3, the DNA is TGCGCCAGCAGCTTGAGGCAGAGTGGCTATGGCTACACCTTC.

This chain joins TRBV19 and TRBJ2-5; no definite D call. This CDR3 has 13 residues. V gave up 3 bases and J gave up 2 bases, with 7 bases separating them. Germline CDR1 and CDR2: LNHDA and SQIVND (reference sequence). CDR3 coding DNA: TGTGCCAGTAGTATGTCTTATCAAGAGACCCAGTACTTC. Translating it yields CASSMSYQETQYF.

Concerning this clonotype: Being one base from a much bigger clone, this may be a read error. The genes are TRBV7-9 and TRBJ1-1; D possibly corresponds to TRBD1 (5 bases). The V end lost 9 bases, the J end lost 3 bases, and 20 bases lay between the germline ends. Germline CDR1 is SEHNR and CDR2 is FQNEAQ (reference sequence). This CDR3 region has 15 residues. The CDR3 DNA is TGTGCCAGTACATCCTGGGGGGGAGGGGACACTGAAGCTTTCTTT. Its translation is CASTSWGGGDTEAFF. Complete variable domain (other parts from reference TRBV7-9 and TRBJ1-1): DTGVSQNPRHKITKRGQNVTFRCDPISEHNRLYWYRQTLGQGPEFLTYFQNEAQLEKSRLLSDRFSAERPKGSFSTLEIQRTEQGDSAMYLCASTSWGGGDTEAFFGQGTRLTVV.

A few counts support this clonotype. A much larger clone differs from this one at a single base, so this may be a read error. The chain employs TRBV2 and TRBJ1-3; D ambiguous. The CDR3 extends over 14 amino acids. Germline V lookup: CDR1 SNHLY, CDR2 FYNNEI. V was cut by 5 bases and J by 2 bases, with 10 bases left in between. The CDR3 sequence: CASSRTSPGNTIYF. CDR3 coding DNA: TGTGCCAGCAGTCGAACGAGCCCTGGAAACACCATATATTTT.

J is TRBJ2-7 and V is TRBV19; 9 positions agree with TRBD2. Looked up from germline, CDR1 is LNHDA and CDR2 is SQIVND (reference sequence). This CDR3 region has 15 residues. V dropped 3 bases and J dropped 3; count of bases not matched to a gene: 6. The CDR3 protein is CASSIISGGNYEQYF. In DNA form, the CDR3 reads TGTGCCAGTAGTATTATTAGCGGGGGAAACTACGAGCAGTACTTC.

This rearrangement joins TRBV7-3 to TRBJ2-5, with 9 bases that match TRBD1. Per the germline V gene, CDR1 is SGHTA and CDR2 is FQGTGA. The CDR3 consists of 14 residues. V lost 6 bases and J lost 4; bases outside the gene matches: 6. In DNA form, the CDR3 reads TGTGCCAGCAGGCCCGGGACAGGGCGAGAGACCCAGTACTTC. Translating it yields CASRPGTGRETQYF.

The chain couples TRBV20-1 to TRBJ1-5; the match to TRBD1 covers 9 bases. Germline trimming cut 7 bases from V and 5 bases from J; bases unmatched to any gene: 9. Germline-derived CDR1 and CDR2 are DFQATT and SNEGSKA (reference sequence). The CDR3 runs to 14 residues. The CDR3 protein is CSGGTGQSDQPQHF. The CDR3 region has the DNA TGCAGTGGCGGGACAGGGCAGAGCGATCAGCCCCAGCATTTT.

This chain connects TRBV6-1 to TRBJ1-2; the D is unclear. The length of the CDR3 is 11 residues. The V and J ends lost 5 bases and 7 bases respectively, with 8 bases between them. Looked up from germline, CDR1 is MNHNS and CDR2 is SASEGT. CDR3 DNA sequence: TGTGCCAGCAGTTCCCTTTTTGGCTACACCTTC. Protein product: CASSSLFGYTF.

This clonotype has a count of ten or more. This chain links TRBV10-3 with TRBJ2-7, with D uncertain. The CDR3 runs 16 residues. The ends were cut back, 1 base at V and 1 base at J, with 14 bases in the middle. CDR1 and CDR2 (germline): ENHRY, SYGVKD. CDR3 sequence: CAISEYGSRGSYEQYF. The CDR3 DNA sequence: TGTGCCATCAGTGAGTACGGCTCTCGTGGTTCCTACGAGCAGTACTTC.

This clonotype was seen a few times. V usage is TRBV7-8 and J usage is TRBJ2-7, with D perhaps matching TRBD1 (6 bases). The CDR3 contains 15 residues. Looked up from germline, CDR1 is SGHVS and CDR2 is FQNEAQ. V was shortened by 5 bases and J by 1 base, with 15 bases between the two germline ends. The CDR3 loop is CASSPAQGDSYEQYF. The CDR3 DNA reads TGTGCCAGCAGCCCCGCACAGGGTGATTCCTACGAGCAGTACTTC.

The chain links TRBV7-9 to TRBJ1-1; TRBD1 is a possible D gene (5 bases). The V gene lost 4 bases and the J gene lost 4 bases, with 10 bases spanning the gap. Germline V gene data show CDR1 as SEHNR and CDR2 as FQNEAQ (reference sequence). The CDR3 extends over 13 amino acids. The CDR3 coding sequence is TGTGCCAGCAGCTGGGACCCGTGCACTGAAGCTTTCTTT. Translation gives CASSWDPCTEAFF.

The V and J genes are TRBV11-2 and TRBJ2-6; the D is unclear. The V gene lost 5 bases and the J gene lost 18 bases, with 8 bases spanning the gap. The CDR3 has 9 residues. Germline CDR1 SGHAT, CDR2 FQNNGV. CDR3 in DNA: TGTGCCAGCAGCACCGACGGGACTTTC. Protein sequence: CASSTDGTF.

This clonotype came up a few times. The CDR3 DNA is TGTGCTAGTGGTTGGGACAGGGTTAACACCGGGGAGCTGTTTTTT. As protein: CASGWDRVNTGELFF. The rearrangement uses TRBV12-5 and TRBJ2-2; 9 nucleotides match TRBD1. CDR3 size: 15 residues. Germline trimming cut 4 bases from V and 2 bases from J; bases unmatched to any gene: 2. Germline CDR1 is LGHNT and CDR2 is FRNRAP.